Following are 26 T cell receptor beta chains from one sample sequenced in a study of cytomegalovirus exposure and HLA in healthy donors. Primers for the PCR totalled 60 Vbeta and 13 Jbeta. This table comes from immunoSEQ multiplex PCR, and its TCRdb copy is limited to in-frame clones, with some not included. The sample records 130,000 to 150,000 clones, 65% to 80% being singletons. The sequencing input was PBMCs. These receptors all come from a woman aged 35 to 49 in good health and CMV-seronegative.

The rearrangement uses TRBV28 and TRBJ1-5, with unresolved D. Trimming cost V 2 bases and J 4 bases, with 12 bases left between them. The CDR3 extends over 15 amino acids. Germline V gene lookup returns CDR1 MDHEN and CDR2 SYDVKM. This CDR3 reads CASSLQAVWNQPQHF. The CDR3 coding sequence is TGTGCCAGCAGTTTACAGGCAGTTTGGAATCAGCCCCAGCATTTT.

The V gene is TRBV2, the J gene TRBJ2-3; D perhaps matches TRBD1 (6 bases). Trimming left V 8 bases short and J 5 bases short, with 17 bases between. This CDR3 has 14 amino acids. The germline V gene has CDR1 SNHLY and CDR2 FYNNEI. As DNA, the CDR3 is TGTGCCAGCCGACAGGCGGCGTCAGGAGATACGCAGTATTTT. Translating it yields CASRQAASGDTQYF.

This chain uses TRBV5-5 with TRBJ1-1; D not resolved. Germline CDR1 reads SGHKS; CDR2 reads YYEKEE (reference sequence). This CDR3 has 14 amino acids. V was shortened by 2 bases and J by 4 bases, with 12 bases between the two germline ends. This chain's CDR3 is CASSFPGKGTEAFF. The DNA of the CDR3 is TGTGCCAGCAGCTTTCCGGGGAAGGGCACTGAAGCTTTCTTT.

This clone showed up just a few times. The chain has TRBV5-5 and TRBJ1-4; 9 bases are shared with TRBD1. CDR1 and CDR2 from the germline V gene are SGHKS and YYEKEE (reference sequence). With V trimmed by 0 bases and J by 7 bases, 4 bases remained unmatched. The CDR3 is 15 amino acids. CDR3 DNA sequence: TGTGCCAGCAGCTTGGCCGGGACAGGGATTGAAAAACTGTTTTTT. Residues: CASSLAGTGIEKLFF.

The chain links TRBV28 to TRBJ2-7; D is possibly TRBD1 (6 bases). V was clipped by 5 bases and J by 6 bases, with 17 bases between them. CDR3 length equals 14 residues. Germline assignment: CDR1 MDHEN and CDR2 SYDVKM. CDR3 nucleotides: TGTGCCAGCAGTCTAAGGGGGAGAGAGGTCGAGCAGTACTTC. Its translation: CASSLRGREVEQYF.

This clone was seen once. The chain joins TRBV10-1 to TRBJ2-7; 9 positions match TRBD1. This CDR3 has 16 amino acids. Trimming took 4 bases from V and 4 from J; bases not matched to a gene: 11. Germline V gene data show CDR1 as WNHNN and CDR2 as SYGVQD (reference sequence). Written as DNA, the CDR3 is TGCGCCAGCAGTGGTGGGTCGGACAGGGGAACGTACGAGCAGTACTTC. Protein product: CASSGGSDRGTYEQYF.

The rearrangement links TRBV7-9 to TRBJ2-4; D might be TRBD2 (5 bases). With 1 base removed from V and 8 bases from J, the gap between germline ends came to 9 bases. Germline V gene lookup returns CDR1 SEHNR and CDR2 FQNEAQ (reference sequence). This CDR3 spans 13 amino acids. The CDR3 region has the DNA TGTGCCAGCAGCTTAGGTTTGCGGGACATTCAGTACTTC. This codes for CASSLGLRDIQYF. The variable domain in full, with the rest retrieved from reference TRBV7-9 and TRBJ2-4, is DTGVSQNPRHKITKRGQNVTFRCDPISEHNRLYWYRQTLGQGPEFLTYFQNEAQLEKSRLLSDRFSAERPKGSFSTLEIQRTEQGDSAMYLCASSLGLRDIQYFGAGTRLSVL.

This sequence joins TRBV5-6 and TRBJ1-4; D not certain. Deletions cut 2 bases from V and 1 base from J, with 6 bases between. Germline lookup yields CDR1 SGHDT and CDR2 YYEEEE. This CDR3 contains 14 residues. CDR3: CASSFPGTNEKLFF. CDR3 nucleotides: TGTGCCAGCAGCTTCCCCGGAACTAATGAAAAACTGTTTTTT.

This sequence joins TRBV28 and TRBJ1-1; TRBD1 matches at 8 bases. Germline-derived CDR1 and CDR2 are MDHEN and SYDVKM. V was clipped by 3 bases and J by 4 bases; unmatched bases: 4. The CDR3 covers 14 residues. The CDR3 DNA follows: TGTGCCAGCAGTTTTCAGGGGGCGGGCACTGAAGCTTTCTTT. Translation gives CASSFQGAGTEAFF.

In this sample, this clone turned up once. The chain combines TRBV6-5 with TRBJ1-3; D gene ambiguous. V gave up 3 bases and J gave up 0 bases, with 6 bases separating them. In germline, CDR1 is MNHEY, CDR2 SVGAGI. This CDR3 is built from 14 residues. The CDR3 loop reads CASSYGSSGNTIYF. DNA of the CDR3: TGTGCCAGCAGTTATGGGAGCTCTGGAAACACCATATATTTT.

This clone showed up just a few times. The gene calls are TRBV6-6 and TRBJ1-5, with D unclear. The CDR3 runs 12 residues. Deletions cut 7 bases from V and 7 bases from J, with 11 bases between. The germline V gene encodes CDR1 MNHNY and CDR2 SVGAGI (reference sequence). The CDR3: CASNKEGQPQHF. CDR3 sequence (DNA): TGTGCCAGCAATAAGGAGGGCCAGCCCCAGCATTTT.

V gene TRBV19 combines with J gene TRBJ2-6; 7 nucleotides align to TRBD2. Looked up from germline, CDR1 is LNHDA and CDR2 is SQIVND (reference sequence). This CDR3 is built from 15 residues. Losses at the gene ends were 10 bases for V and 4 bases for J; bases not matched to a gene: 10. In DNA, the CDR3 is TGTGCCACCTCCGGGGAGGGGAGCGGGGCCAACGTCCTGACTTTC. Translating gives CATSGEGSGANVLTF.

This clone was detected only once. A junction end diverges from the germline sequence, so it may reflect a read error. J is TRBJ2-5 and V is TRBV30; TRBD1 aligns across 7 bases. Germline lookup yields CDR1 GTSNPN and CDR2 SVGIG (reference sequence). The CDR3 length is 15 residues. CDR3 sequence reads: CAWMAGTDYKETQYF. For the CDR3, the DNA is TGTGCCTGGATGGCCGGGACAGATTACAAAGAAACCCAGTACTTC.

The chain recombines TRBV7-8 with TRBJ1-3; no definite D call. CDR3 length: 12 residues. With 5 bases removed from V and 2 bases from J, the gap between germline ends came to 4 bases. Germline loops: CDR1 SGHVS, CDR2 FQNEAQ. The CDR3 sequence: CASSPAGNTIYF. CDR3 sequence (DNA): TGTGCCAGCAGCCCAGCTGGAAACACCATATATTTT.

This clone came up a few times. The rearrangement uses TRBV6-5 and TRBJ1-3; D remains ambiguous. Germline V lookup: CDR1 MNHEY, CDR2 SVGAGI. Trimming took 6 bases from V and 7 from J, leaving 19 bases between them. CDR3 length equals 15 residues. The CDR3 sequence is CASRTSEDPRNTIYF. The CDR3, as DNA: TGTGCCAGCAGGACCTCGGAAGATCCGCGGAACACCATATATTTT.

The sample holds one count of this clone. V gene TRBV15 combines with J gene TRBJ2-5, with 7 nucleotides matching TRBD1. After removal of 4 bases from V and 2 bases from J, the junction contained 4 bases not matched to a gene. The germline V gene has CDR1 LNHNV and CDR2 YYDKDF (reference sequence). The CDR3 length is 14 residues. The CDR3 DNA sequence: TGTGCCACCAGCAACCGACAGGGACAAGAGACCCAGTACTTC. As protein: CATSNRQGQETQYF.

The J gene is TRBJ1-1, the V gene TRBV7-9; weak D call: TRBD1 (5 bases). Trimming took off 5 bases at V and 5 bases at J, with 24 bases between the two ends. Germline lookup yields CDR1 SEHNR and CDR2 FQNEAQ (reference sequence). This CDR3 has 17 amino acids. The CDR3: CASSPIYLTDGGTEAFF. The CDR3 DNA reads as TGTGCCAGCAGCCCGATATATCTGACGGACGGGGGGACTGAAGCTTTCTTT.

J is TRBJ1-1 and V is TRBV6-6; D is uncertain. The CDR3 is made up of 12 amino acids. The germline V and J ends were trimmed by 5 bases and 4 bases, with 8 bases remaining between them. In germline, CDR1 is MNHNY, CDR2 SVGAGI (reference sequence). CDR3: CASSATGTEAFF. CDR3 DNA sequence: TGTGCCAGCAGTGCGACGGGCACTGAAGCTTTCTTT.

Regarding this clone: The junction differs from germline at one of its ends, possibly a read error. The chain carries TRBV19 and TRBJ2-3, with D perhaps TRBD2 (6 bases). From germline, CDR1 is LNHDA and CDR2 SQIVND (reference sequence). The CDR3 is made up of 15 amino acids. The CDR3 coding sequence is TGTGCCAGTAGTATAGGAAGGGGAGGAACAGATGCGCAGTATTTT. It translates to CASSIGRGGTDAQYF.

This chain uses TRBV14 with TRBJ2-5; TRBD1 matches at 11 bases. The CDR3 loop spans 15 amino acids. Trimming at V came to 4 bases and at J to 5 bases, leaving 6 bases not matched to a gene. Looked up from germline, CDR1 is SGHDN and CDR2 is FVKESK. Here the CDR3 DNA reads TGTGCCAGCAGCCCAAGGACAGGGGGCAGGGAGACCCAGTACTTC. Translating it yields CASSPRTGGRETQYF.

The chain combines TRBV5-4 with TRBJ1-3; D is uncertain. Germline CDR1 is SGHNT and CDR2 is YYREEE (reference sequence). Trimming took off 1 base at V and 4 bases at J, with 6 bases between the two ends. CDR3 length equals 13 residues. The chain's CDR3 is CASSLRVGNTIYF. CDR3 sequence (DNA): TGTGCCAGCAGCTTGCGGGTGGGAAACACCATATATTTT.

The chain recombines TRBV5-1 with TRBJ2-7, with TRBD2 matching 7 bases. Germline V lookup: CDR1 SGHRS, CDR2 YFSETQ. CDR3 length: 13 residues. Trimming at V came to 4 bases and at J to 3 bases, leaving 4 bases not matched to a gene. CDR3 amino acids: CASSPGGVYEQYF. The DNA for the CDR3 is TGCGCCAGCAGCCCTGGGGGGGTCTACGAGCAGTACTTC.

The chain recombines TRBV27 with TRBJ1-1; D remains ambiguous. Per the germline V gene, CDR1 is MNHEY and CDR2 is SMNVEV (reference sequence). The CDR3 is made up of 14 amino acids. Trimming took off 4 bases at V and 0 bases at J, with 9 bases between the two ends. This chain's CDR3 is CASSSSPLNTEAFF. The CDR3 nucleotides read TGTGCCAGCAGTTCGTCCCCCCTGAACACTGAAGCTTTCTTT.

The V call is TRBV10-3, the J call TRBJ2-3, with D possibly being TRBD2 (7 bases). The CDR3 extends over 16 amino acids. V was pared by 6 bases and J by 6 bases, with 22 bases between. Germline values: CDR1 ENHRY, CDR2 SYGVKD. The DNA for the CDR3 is TGTGCCATCAGGCGGGGAGGGGGATCCGGTCAGGATACGCAGTATTTT. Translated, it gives CAIRRGGGSGQDTQYF.

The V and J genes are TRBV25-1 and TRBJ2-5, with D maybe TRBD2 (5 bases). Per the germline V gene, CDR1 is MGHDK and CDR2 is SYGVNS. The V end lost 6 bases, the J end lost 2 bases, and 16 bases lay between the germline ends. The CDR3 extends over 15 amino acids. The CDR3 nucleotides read TGTGCCAGCAGCAAAGGACTGCATGAACAAGAGACCCAGTACTTC. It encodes CASSKGLHEQETQYF.

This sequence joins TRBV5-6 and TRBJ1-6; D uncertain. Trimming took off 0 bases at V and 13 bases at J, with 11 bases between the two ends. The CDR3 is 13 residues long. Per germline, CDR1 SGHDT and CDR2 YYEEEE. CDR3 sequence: CASSLVERPPLHF. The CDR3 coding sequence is TGTGCCAGCAGCTTGGTAGAGCGGCCGCCCCTCCACTTT.